The next 30 T cell receptor beta chains were all read from a single sample in a study of blood T cell repertoires in COVID-19. Libraries were prepared by immunoSEQ multiplex PCR; TCRdb keeps only in-frame clonotypes and omits some of them. The sample shows 100,000 to 150,000 clones, about 85% of them seen only once. The sequenced material came from peripheral blood. The receptor source for this set is an older man with active or convalescent COVID-19.

V and J are TRBV6-5 and TRBJ1-2, with D maybe TRBD1 (5 bases). V lost 2 bases and J 4 bases, leaving 11 bases between the germline ends. The CDR3 is 14 residues long. The V gene's germline CDR1 is MNHEY and CDR2 SVGAGI. CDR3 sequence: CASSYLQGTYGYTF. The CDR3 nucleotides read TGTGCCAGCAGTTACCTTCAGGGAACCTATGGCTACACCTTC.

The chain combines TRBV7-6 with TRBJ2-3; TRBD2 agrees at 12 bases. J gave up 6 bases and V 5 bases, and 15 bases lay outside the gene matches. Per the germline V gene, CDR1 is SGHVS and CDR2 is FNYEAQ. The CDR3 totals 18 residues. The CDR3 here is CASSKNPGTSGYRDTQYF. CDR3 nucleotide sequence: TGTGCCAGCAGCAAAAATCCCGGGACTAGCGGGTACCGGGATACGCAGTATTTT. Filled out from reference TRBV7-6 and TRBJ2-3, the complete variable domain reads GAGVSQSPRYKVTKRGQDVALRCDPISGHVSLYWYRQALGQGPEFLTYFNYEAQQDKSGLPNDRFSAERPEGSISTLTIQRTEQRDSAMYRCASSKNPGTSGYRDTQYFGPGTRLTVL.

This chain connects TRBV7-9 to TRBJ2-7; the D gene is possibly TRBD2 (6 bases). The V gene lost 0 bases and the J gene lost 5 bases, with 11 bases spanning the gap. Germline CDR1 is SEHNR and CDR2 is FQNEAQ (reference sequence). This CDR3 contains 14 residues. CDR3 sequence reads: CASSLAGGPHEQYF. The DNA of the CDR3 is TGTGCCAGCAGCTTAGCGGGGGGTCCCCACGAGCAGTACTTC.

This clone was observed a handful of times. This chain joins TRBV6-5 and TRBJ1-5; possibly TRBD1 for D (6 bases). Trimming pared 4 bases from V and 10 bases from J, leaving 14 bases between. The CDR3 runs to 13 residues. In germline, CDR1 is MNHEY, CDR2 SVGAGI. CDR3 amino acids: CASSLHRDYPQHF. The CDR3 nucleotides are TGTGCCAGCAGTTTGCACAGGGACTATCCCCAGCATTTT.

J is TRBJ2-1 and V is TRBV4-3, with TRBD1 as a possible D gene (5 bases). Looked up from germline, CDR1 is LGHNA and CDR2 is YSLEER. V dropped 1 base and J dropped 8 bases, with 18 bases sitting between them. The CDR3 is made up of 16 amino acids. This chain's CDR3 is CASSQGSMQGRYEQFF. The CDR3 nucleotides read TGCGCCAGCAGCCAAGGTAGTATGCAGGGAAGGTATGAGCAGTTCTTC.

The chain uses TRBV5-1 and TRBJ2-2; possible D gene TRBD2, 5 bases. V lost 4 bases to trimming and J lost 0 bases, with 13 bases between them. The V gene's germline CDR1 is SGHRS and CDR2 YFSETQ. This CDR3 region has 16 residues. The CDR3 sequence: CASSPWTVPNTGELFF. CDR3 nucleotide sequence: TGCGCCAGCAGCCCCTGGACTGTTCCGAACACCGGGGAGCTGTTTTTT.

The chain uses TRBV24-1 and TRBJ2-5; TRBD1 aligns across 7 bases. Trimming at V came to 10 bases and at J to 1 base, leaving 5 bases not matched to a gene. Germline CDR1 KGHDR, CDR2 SFDVKD. The CDR3 runs 13 residues. The CDR3 loop reads CATRQGGQETQYF. CDR3 nucleotide sequence: TGTGCCACACGACAGGGCGGCCAAGAGACCCAGTACTTC.

The V gene is TRBV5-1, the J gene TRBJ1-2, with a tentative D call TRBD1 (5 bases). Trimming removed 2 bases at V and 4 bases at J, with 18 bases between. The germline V gene has CDR1 SGHRS and CDR2 YFSETQ. This CDR3 has 16 residues. CDR3 DNA: TGCGCCAGCAGCTTACCAGCGACAGCATTTGGCTATGGCTACACCTTC. The encoded protein is CASSLPATAFGYGYTF.

V gene TRBV3-1 (or the pseudogene TRBV3-2) combines with J gene TRBJ1-1; 8 bases map to TRBD1. The CDR3 has 15 residues. Unmatched junction bases numbered 10, after V lost 0 bases and J lost 10 bases. In germline, CDR1 is LGHDT, CDR2 YNNKEL (reference sequence). The CDR3 reads CASSQDPSGTGGAFF. The DNA of the CDR3 is TGTGCCAGCAGCCAAGATCCCTCGGGGACAGGTGGAGCTTTCTTT.

About this clone: Here the CDR3 omits its conserved ending phenylalanine or tryptophan, so a read error is the likely source. Because the CDR3's place on the DNA is in doubt, the DNA is left out and the CDR3 is given as listed by TCRdb. The V call is TRBV23-1, the J call TRBJ1-1; the table's D call of TRBD1 was not tested on the DNA. TRBV23-1 is marked as an open reading frame, function uncertain. The CDR3 comprises 15 residues, both ends counted. The chain's CDR3 is CASSQRVWDRGPEIS.

This chain links TRBV2 with TRBJ2-1, with 7 bases that match TRBD1. The germline V gene encodes CDR1 SNHLY and CDR2 FYNNEI. After removal of 4 bases from V and 3 bases from J, the junction contained 3 bases not matched to a gene. This CDR3 region has 14 residues. CDR3 protein: CASSVGTDYNEQFF. CDR3 in DNA: TGTGCCAGCAGTGTGGGGACAGACTACAATGAGCAGTTCTTC.

The rearrangement uses TRBV6-5 and TRBJ2-5; 7 bases fit TRBD2. Germline V gives CDR1 MNHEY, CDR2 SVGAGI. V trimming: 6 bases; J trimming: 4 bases; junction bases outside the gene matches: 2. CDR3 length: 12 residues. In nucleotides, the CDR3 is TGTGCCAGCAGCGGGAGGATAGAGACCCAGTACTTC. Protein: CASSGRIETQYF.

The chain has TRBV5-1 and TRBJ1-2, with 7 bases that match TRBD1. Per germline, CDR1 SGHRS and CDR2 YFSETQ. V lost 4 bases to trimming and J lost 3 bases; unmatched junction nucleotides: 3. The CDR3 has 13 amino acids. In DNA form, the CDR3 reads TGCGCCAGCAGCAAGGGACAGCACTATGGCTACACCTTC. This encodes CASSKGQHYGYTF.

The gene calls are TRBV5-1 and TRBJ2-7; weak D call: TRBD2 (5 bases). CDR3 length: 14 residues. Germline V gene lookup returns CDR1 SGHRS and CDR2 YFSETQ. V was pared by 0 bases and J by 2 bases, with 9 bases between. The CDR3 sequence: CASSLGAAAYEQYF. CDR3 DNA: TGCGCCAGCAGCTTGGGGGCAGCGGCCTACGAGCAGTACTTC.

This clone was observed once. The genes are TRBV5-6 and TRBJ1-2; D possibly corresponds to TRBD1 (5 bases). CDR3 length: 16 residues. Germline CDR1 and CDR2: SGHDT and YYEEEE. V was clipped by 4 bases and J by 3 bases, with 19 bases between them. In DNA, the CDR3 is TGTGCCAGCAGCAGATTAACTCAGGGTAGTGACTATGGCTACACCTTC. Its protein is CASSRLTQGSDYGYTF.

The chain employs TRBV5-1 and TRBJ1-2, with no clear D. CDR1 and CDR2 (germline): SGHRS, YFSETQ. V lost 0 bases to trimming and J lost 8 bases, with 5 bases between them. The CDR3 extends over 11 amino acids. This CDR3 is CASSLGAGYTF. DNA for the CDR3: TGCGCCAGCAGCTTGGGGGCGGGCTACACCTTC. The complete variable domain, with remaining parts taken from reference TRBV5-1 and TRBJ1-2, reads KAGVTQTPRYLIKTRGQQVTLSCSPISGHRSVSWYQQTPGQGLQFLFEYFSETQRNKGNFPGRFSGRQFSNSRSEMNVSTLELGDSALYLCASSLGAGYTFGSGTRLTVV.

The CDR3 region has the DNA TGTGCCAGTAGTAAACAGGGGCAGGGCTATGGCTACACCTTC. It is translated as CASSKQGQGYGYTF. The chain joins TRBV19 to TRBJ1-2; 7 nucleotides line up with TRBD1. The CDR3 is 14 amino acids. V shed 4 bases and J 4 bases; nucleotides not matched to a gene: 6. Looked up from germline, CDR1 is LNHDA and CDR2 is SQIVND (reference sequence).

The chain combines TRBV6-5 with TRBJ2-7; D might be TRBD2 (7 bases). The V end was cut by 6 bases, the J end by 6 bases, with 12 bases between. There are 12 residues in the CDR3. Germline CDR1 MNHEY, CDR2 SVGAGI. The CDR3 bases are TGTGCCAGCAGGCAGGGAGGGGGCGAGCAGTACTTC. Its translation: CASRQGGGEQYF.

The rearrangement joins TRBV2 to TRBJ1-5; TRBD1 matches 9 bases. V lost 5 bases and J lost 0; bases outside the gene matches: 5. Germline V gene data show CDR1 as SNHLY and CDR2 as FYNNEI. CDR3 length: 16 residues. The CDR3: CASSYGQGFSNQPQHF. For the CDR3, the DNA is TGTGCCAGCAGTTACGGACAGGGGTTTAGCAATCAGCCCCAGCATTTT.

This clone was recorded only once. The rearrangement links TRBV15 to TRBJ2-5; D might be TRBD1 (5 bases). Germline V gives CDR1 LNHNV, CDR2 YYDKDF (reference sequence). Trimming took off 5 bases at V and 3 bases at J, with 22 bases between the two ends. The CDR3 covers 17 residues. The CDR3 DNA is TGTGCCACCAGCGGGGCCTCCCCGGAAGTTGCAAAAGAGACCCAGTACTTC. Translated, it gives CATSGASPEVAKETQYF.

V usage is TRBV7-8 and J usage is TRBJ2-4; TRBD1 matches at 8 bases. After removal of 5 bases from V and 7 bases from J, the junction contained 7 bases not matched to a gene. This CDR3 is 14 amino acids long. The germline CDR1 and CDR2 sequences are SGHVS and FQNEAQ. The CDR3 loop reads CASSPGQGGNIQYF. In nucleotides, the CDR3 is TGTGCCAGCAGCCCCGGACAGGGTGGGAACATTCAGTACTTC.

The DNA for the CDR3 is TGTGCCACCAGCTCTGGAGGGTGGGACAGGGCCCTTGGCAATCAGCCCCAGCATTTT. Its protein is CATSSGGWDRALGNQPQHF. This chain connects TRBV15 to TRBJ1-5; 9 nucleotides line up with TRBD1. The length of the CDR3 is 19 residues. Trimming at V came to 5 bases and at J to 2 bases, leaving 16 bases not matched to a gene. The germline V gene has CDR1 LNHNV and CDR2 YYDKDF (reference sequence).

The CDR3 DNA follows: TGTGCCATCAGTGCAAGCGGCTCCTACAATGAGCAGTTCTTC. Translated, it gives CAISASGSYNEQFF. This chain connects TRBV10-3 to TRBJ2-1; perhaps TRBD2 as D (5 bases). V was cut by 4 bases and J by 0 bases, with 7 bases left in between. From germline, CDR1 is ENHRY and CDR2 SYGVKD. The CDR3 totals 14 residues.

The V and J genes are TRBV25-1 and TRBJ2-1, with TRBD2 as a possible D gene (5 bases). The CDR3 contains 14 residues. V shed 1 base and J shed 10 bases, with 14 bases lying between them. The germline CDR1 and CDR2 sequences are MGHDK and SYGVNS. CDR3 loop: CASSEWTGPNEQFF. The CDR3 bases are TGTGCCAGCAGTGAATGGACTGGACCAAACGAGCAGTTCTTC. Variable domain in full (rest from reference TRBV25-1 and TRBJ2-1): EADIYQTPRYLVIGTGKKITLECSQTMGHDKMYWYQQDPGMELHLIHYSYGVNSTEKGDLSSESTVSRIRTEHFPLTLESARPSHTSQYLCASSEWTGPNEQFFGPGTRLTVL.

The V call is TRBV5-6, the J call TRBJ1-3, with D possibly being TRBD1 (5 bases). The CDR3 is made up of 14 amino acids. Per the germline V gene, CDR1 is SGHDT and CDR2 is YYEEEE. V shed 4 bases and J shed 4 bases, with 12 bases lying between them. In nucleotides, the CDR3 is TGTGCCAGCAGCCCTCAGGGCCCCGGAAACACCATATATTTT. Residues: CASSPQGPGNTIYF. Combining the CDR3 with reference TRBV5-6 and TRBJ1-3 gives the whole variable domain DAGVTQSPTHLIKTRGQQVTLRCSPKSGHDTVSWYQQALGQGPQFIFQYYEEEERQRGNFPDRFSGHQFPNYSSELNVNALLLGDSALYLCASSPQGPGNTIYFGEGSWLTVV.

The V call is TRBV24-1, the J call TRBJ1-1, with TRBD1 identical over 7 bases. With V trimmed by 7 bases and J by 0 bases, 4 bases remained unmatched. Germline V CDR1 and CDR2: KGHDR, SFDVKD. CDR3 length: 14 residues. CDR3 nucleotide sequence: TGTGCCACCAGAAGGGACAGCATGAACACTGAAGCTTTCTTT. This translates into CATRRDSMNTEAFF.

The chain recombines TRBV15 with TRBJ1-5; perhaps TRBD1 as D (6 bases). Germline-derived CDR1 and CDR2 are LNHNV and YYDKDF (reference sequence). The CDR3 has 14 amino acids. V was cut by 1 base and J by 4 bases, with 8 bases left in between. This chain's CDR3 is CATSRGQGNQPQHF. The CDR3 coding sequence is TGTGCCACCAGCAGAGGGCAGGGGAATCAGCCCCAGCATTTT.

This clone was seen only a few times. The sample contains more than one DNA sequence encoding this CDR3. This rearrangement joins TRBV9 to TRBJ1-5; D remains unclear. Germline CDR1 is SGDLS and CDR2 is YYNGEE. V was trimmed by 0 bases and J by 6 bases, leaving 13 bases between them. The CDR3 has 15 amino acids. The DNA of the CDR3 is TGTGCCAGCAGCGTAGAGGGAGGGTCGGGTCAGCCCCAGCATTTT. Translation: CASSVEGGSGQPQHF.

The V call is TRBV5-1, the J call TRBJ2-1, with D possibly TRBD2 on 6 matching bases. This CDR3 comprises 16 residues. Trimming left V 1 base short and J 2 bases short, with 13 bases between. Per the germline V gene, CDR1 is SGHRS and CDR2 is YFSETQ. DNA for the CDR3: TGCGCCAGCAGCTTGTTGGGGGGAGATGCCTACAATGAGCAGTTCTTC. This gives the protein CASSLLGGDAYNEQFF.

This clone is a singleton in its sample. This chain links TRBV5-1 with TRBJ1-2; 9 bases map to TRBD1. Germline CDR1 is SGHRS and CDR2 is YFSETQ. V shed 2 bases and J 4 bases; nucleotides not matched to a gene: 6. CDR3 size: 15 residues. The CDR3 sequence is CASSFGQGSTYGYTF. For the CDR3, the DNA is TGCGCCAGCAGCTTTGGACAGGGGAGTACCTATGGCTACACCTTC.